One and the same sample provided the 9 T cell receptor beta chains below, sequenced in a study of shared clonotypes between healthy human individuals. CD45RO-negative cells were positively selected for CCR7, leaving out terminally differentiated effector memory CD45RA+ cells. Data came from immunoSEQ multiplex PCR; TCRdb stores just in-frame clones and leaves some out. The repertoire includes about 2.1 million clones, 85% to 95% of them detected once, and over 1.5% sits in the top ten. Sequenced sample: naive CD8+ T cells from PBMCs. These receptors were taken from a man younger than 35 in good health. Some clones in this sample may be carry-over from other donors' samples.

For the CDR3, the DNA is TGTGCCAGCAGCTTGGGTCTAGCGGGACACTACGAGCAGTACTTC. Its translation: CASSLGLAGHYEQYF. The chain joins TRBV5-5 to TRBJ2-7, with 9 nucleotides matching TRBD2. CDR3 length equals 15 residues. The germline V gene has CDR1 SGHKS and CDR2 YYEKEE (reference sequence). Trimming removed 0 bases from V and 3 bases from J; junction bases left unmatched: 4.

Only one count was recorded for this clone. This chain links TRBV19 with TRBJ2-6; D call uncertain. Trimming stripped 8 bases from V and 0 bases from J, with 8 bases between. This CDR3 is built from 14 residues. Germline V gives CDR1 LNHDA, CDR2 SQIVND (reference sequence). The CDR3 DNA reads TGTGCCAGTGGTAGCTCCTCTGGGGCCAACGTCCTGACTTTC. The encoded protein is CASGSSSGANVLTF.

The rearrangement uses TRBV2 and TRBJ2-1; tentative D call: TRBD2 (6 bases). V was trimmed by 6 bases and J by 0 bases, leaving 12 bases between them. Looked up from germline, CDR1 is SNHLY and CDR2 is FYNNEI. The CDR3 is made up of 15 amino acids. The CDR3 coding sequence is TGTGCCAGCAGAGAGGACGGGAGCTCCTACAATGAGCAGTTCTTC. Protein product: CASREDGSSYNEQFF.

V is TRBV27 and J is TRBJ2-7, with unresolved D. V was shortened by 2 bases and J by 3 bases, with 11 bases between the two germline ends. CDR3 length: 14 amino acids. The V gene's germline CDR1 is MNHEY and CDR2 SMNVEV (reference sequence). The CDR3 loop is CASSLVGSGYEQYF. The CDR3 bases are TGTGCCAGCAGTTTAGTGGGTAGTGGCTACGAGCAGTACTTC.

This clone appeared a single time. The CDR3 is CAGSPLTGGGIQYF. CDR3 bases: TGTGCCGGCTCACCTTTGACAGGGGGCGGCATTCAGTACTTC. The chain is built from TRBV6-1 and TRBJ2-4, with 10 bases fitting TRBD1. The CDR3 runs to 14 residues. Germline CDR1 and CDR2: MNHNS and SASEGT. V shed 11 bases and J 9 bases; nucleotides not matched to a gene: 13.

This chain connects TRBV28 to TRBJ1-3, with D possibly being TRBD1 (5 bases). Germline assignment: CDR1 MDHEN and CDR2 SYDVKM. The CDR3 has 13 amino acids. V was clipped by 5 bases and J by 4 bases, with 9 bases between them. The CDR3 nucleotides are TGTGCCAGCAGTCTCCCAGGGGGAAACACCATATATTTT. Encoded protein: CASSLPGGNTIYF.

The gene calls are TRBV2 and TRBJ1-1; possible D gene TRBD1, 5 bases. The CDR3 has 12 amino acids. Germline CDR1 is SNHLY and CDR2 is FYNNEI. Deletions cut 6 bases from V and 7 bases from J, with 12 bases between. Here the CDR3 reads CASSGHRREAFF. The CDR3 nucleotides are TGTGCCAGCAGCGGGCACAGGCGTGAAGCTTTCTTT.

In nucleotides, the CDR3 is TGTGCTAGTGGATCAAAGACAGGGGAGATCACCGGGGAGCTGTTTTTT. It specifies CASGSKTGEITGELFF. V and J are TRBV12-5 and TRBJ2-2, with 8 bases that match TRBD1. This CDR3 region has 16 residues. After removal of 6 bases from V and 4 bases from J, the junction contained 10 bases not matched to a gene. The germline V gene has CDR1 LGHNT and CDR2 FRNRAP. The variable domain in full, with the rest retrieved from reference TRBV12-5 and TRBJ2-2, is DARVTQTPRHKVTEMGQEVTMRCQPILGHNTVFWYRQTMMQGLELLAYFRNRAPLDDSGMPKDRFSAEMPDATLATLKIQPSEPRDSAVYFCASGSKTGEITGELFFGEGSRLTVL.

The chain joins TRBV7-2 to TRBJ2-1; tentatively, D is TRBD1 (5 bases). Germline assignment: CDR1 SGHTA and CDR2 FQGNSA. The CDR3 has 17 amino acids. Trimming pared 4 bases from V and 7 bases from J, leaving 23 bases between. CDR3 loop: CASSYSAWRTRRNEQFF. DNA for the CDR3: TGTGCCAGCAGCTACTCCGCCTGGCGGACACGCAGGAATGAGCAGTTCTTC.